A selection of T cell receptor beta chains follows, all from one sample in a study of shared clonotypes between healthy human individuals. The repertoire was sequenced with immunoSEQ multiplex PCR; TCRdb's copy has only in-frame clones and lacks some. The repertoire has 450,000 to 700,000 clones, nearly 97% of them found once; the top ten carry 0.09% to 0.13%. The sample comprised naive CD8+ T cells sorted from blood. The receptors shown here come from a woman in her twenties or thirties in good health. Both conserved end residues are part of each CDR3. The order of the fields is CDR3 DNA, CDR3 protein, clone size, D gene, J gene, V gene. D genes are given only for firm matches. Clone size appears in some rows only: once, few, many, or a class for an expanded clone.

CDR3nt: TGTGCCACCAGCGCGGGAGGGCCTTCCTACGAGCAGTACTTC; CDR3aa: CATSAGGPSYEQYF; abundance: NA; d_gene: TRBD2; j_gene: TRBJ2-7; v_gene: TRBV15
CDR3nt: TGTGCCAGCTACCACGCTCTAGGCGCTGAAGCTTTCTTT; CDR3aa: CASYHALGAEAFF; abundance: NA; d_gene: NA; j_gene: TRBJ1-1; v_gene: TRBV2
CDR3nt: TGTGCCTGGAGTGTTGTGCTAGCGGGAGGGCCTCAGGAGACCCAGTACTTC; CDR3aa: CAWSVVLAGGPQETQYF; abundance: NA; d_gene: TRBD2; j_gene: TRBJ2-5; v_gene: TRBV30
CDR3nt: TGTGCCAGCAGCCCCTGGAGTGGGAGTACTAGCACAGATACGCAGTATTTT; CDR3aa: CASSPWSGSTSTDTQYF; abundance: NA; d_gene: NA; j_gene: TRBJ2-3; v_gene: TRBV11-2
CDR3nt: TGTGCCAGCGATAAATCCCCAGTAGGATTAGCGGGTCTCGAGCAGTACTTC; CDR3aa: CASDKSPVGLAGLEQYF; abundance: NA; d_gene: TRBD2; j_gene: TRBJ2-7; v_gene: TRBV27
CDR3nt: TGTGCCAGCAGCTTAGTTCTAGCGGCGGCCGAGCAGTACTTC; CDR3aa: CASSLVLAAAEQYF; abundance: once; d_gene: TRBD2; j_gene: TRBJ2-7; v_gene: TRBV11-2
CDR3nt: TGCGCCAGCAGCCCGGGACTTCCTCAAGAGACCCAGTACTTC; CDR3aa: CASSPGLPQETQYF; abundance: once; d_gene: NA; j_gene: TRBJ2-5; v_gene: TRBV5-1
CDR3nt: TGTGCCAGCAGCTTAGCGGGCGGGAGCAGCTACGAGCAGTACTTC; CDR3aa: CASSLAGGSSYEQYF; abundance: NA; d_gene: TRBD2; j_gene: TRBJ2-7; v_gene: TRBV11-1
CDR3nt: TGCGCCAGCAGCCAAGGGACTAGCGTAAGCACAGATACGCAGTATTTT; CDR3aa: CASSQGTSVSTDTQYF; abundance: NA; d_gene: TRBD2; j_gene: TRBJ2-3; v_gene: TRBV4-1
CDR3nt: TGTGCCAGCAGTCCTAACGCCTACGAGCAGTACTTC; CDR3aa: CASSPNAYEQYF; abundance: NA; d_gene: NA; j_gene: TRBJ2-7; v_gene: TRBV27
CDR3nt: TGTGCCAGCAGCCAAGTTGCTGGTACCTACGAGCAGTACTTC; CDR3aa: CASSQVAGTYEQYF; abundance: once; d_gene: NA; j_gene: TRBJ2-7; v_gene: TRBV4-2
CDR3nt: TGTGCCAGCAGTATACTCCGGGACATGATCTACGAGCAGTACTTC; CDR3aa: CASSILRDMIYEQYF; abundance: NA; d_gene: NA; j_gene: TRBJ2-7; v_gene: TRBV28
CDR3nt: TGTGCCAGTAGCCGGGACAGTACCTCCTATGGCTACACCTTC; CDR3aa: CASSRDSTSYGYTF; abundance: NA; d_gene: TRBD1; j_gene: TRBJ1-2; v_gene: TRBV19